This TCR beta chain stems from a study of post-analysis software for immune sequencing data. Study at large: Some patients lacked subtype; others had relapsing-remitting, secondary progressive or progressive-relapsing disease. Study observations and caveats: By F measure, samples from a shared preparation batch strongly co-clustered. Controls had significantly higher normalized Chao1 diversity than multiple sclerosis patients.

The authors incorporated unique molecular identifiers into the TCR beta cDNA libraries. Out of 1 to 10 million T cells, some 480,000 cDNA molecules were generated. A single record per CDR3 protein comes from TCRdb applying MiXCR to the PCR reads. The repertoire consists of hundreds of thousands of distinct CDR3 sequences, with over 35% occurring once and the leading ten covering 9.5% to 13%. Notes on this clonotype: Its antigen is not known. Mismatch with germline at one junction end may stem from a read error.

The sequence was obtained from a girl between 10 and 17 years old with multiple sclerosis. Sequences were obtained from blood.

CDR3 coding DNA: TGTGCCAGCAGCTTATCGTACGCAGGGAGGGGTGAGCAGTTCTTC. Amino acid sequence: CASSLSYAGRGEQFF. The gene calls are TRBV27 and TRBJ2-1; 7 bases align to TRBD2. CDR3 size: 15 residues. CDR1 and CDR2 (germline): MNHEY, SMNVEV (reference sequence).